Included here is one TCR beta chain sequence, with context. This sample is part of a study of blood T cell repertoires in COVID-19. Here immunoSEQ multiplex PCR was the method, and the copy in TCRdb shows in-frame clones only, minus some. The sample includes 100,000 to 150,000 clones, 86% of them seen just once. J was trimmed by 2 bases and V by 2 bases; bases with no gene match: 6. The CDR3 totals 15 residues. Germline V CDR1 and CDR2: SGHKS, YYEKEE (reference sequence). The sample consisted of peripheral blood. This TCR was recovered from a man aged 35-49 years with acute or convalescent COVID-19. The chain uses TRBV5-5 and TRBJ2-7, with 8 bases fitting TRBD1. Here the CDR3 reads CASSLLTGVTYEQYF. The CDR3, as DNA: TGTGCCAGCAGCTTACTGACAGGGGTGACCTACGAGCAGTACTTC.